The sequence of this TCR beta chain was determined in a study of cytomegalovirus exposure and HLA in healthy donors (dated by TCRdb to about 2017). Study-wide context: According to a later analysis, the approximately 130 validation repertoires were produced on the same platform as the roughly 600 repertoires of the first cohort. The study aimed to test whether signatures of past pathogen exposure could be identified by cataloging public T cell receptors. In addition to the first cohort of 666 subjects, a separate validation cohort of 120 different subjects was used. High-throughput TCR immunosequencing, statistical association of individual TCRs with disease status, and machine learning were combined to predict cytomegalovirus infection status. What the work shows at the level of the full study, not this receptor alone: In a later analysis, TCRs clustered in the first cohort were found to also tend to co-occur in the approximately 120 validation repertoires, with about 93% of cluster scores above 0. The validation cohort had no HLA typing available for a later analysis, so co-occurrence within that cohort was assessed over all 120 or so repertoires. According to the authors, the approach could potentially be generalized to other disease states and immunological phenotypes. Most TCR sequences were observed very rarely across donors, whereas some public TCRs were present in many individuals. The classifier was reported to diagnose cytomegalovirus status with high specificity and sensitivity in both the original and validation cohorts. In the study, some 160 TCR beta chains were listed as associated with cytomegalovirus. Three of the identified cytomegalovirus-associated TCR beta chains were confirmed in vitro to be specific for cytomegalovirus antigens.

Library preparation was by the immunoSEQ multiplex PCR assay. The original methods were these. To diagnose cytomegalovirus status from the catalog of TCR beta chain sequences, a statistical classification framework was built. TCRdb retrieved this table from immuneACCESS and kept in-frame rearrangements only. Not all clones are present; in checked studies, unresolved V genes account for under half, and no reason is known for the remainder. D and trimming come from the DNA, and the V and J calls and clone size come from that table. The sample table holds about 110,000 clones, of which 95% were seen once. The top ten constitute 0.67% of the sample. A remark on this clone: Which antigen it targets is not known. Base-call qualities are not available, and no considerably larger clone is one nucleotide away.

V gives up 4 bases and J gives up 6 bases, and the segment between their germline ends measures 11 bases. The CDR3 holds 13 amino acids from the cysteine to the phenylalanine. Only the CDR3 portion is preserved as DNA: 39 bases, with reading frame beginning at the first base. The CDR1 and CDR2 encoded by the germline V gene are SGHRS and YFSETQ. The donors were included in the validation cohort of 90 to 150 subjects, a group kept apart from the approximately 670-subject first cohort. Input material: PBMCs. Here the chain combines TRBV5-1 and TRBJ1-5, with an unclear D gene assignment. This receptor was obtained from a young woman in good health and CMV-seronegative. The nucleotide sequence reads as follows: TGCGCCAGCAGCACGCAGCCAGGTCAGCCCCAGCATTTT. Its protein product is CASSTQPGQPQHF.